This TCR beta chain was sequenced for a study of sequential checkpoint blockade in melanoma. At the level of the study: After both sequences, patients received maintenance nivolumab.

As for treatment: randomized to nivolumab then ipilimumab (arm A) or the reverse (arm B). DNA-damaging chemotherapy had not been given to any patient beforehand. Sorted cells were live CD3+CD8+, lacking CD19 and CD56, from PBMCs. CDR3 length: 15 residues. Germline loops: CDR1 LGHNA, CDR2 YNFKEQ. V lost 4 bases and J 6 bases, leaving 16 bases between the germline ends. TCRdb's table, derived via immunoSEQ multiplex PCR, lists solely in-frame clones and lacks some. The sample lists 25,000 to 30,000 clones, 75% to 85% occurring once. The sample consisted of CD8+ T cells sorted from blood (inferred from file names), taken from a patient given nivolumab and ipilimumab in sequence. The chain recombines TRBV4-2 with TRBJ1-5; D call uncertain. The source of this sequence is a human donor with melanoma. CDR3 nucleotides: TGTGCCAGCAGCCCTACACCTAGTCCGGGTCAGCCCCAGCATTTT. It translates to CASSPTPSPGQPQHF.